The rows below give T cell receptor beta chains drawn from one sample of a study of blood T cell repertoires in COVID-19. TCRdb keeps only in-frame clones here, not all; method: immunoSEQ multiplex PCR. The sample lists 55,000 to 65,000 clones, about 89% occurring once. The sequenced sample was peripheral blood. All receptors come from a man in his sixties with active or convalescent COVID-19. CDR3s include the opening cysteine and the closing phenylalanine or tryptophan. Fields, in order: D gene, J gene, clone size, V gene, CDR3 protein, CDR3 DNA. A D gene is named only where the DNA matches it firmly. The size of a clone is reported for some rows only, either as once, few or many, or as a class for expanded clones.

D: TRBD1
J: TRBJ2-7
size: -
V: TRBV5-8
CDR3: CASSLGTGSLISYEQYF
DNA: TGTGCCAGCAGCTTGGGGACAGGGTCTTTAATTTCCTACGAGCAGTACTTC

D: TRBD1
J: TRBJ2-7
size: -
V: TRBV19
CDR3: CASPDRAGEQYF
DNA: TGTGCCAGCCCCGACAGGGCCGGCGAGCAGTACTTC

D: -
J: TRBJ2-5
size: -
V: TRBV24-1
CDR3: CATSDPKQGSQETQYF
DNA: TGTGCCACCAGTGATCCAAAACAGGGTTCCCAGGAGACCCAGTACTTC

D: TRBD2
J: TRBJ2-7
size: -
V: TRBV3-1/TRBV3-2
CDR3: CASSQVLAGESEQYF
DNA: TGTGCCAGCAGCCAAGTGTTAGCGGGGGAGAGCGAGCAGTACTTC

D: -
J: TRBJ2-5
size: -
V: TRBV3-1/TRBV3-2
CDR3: CASSQESRAGWRETQYF
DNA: TGTGCCAGCAGCCAAGAAAGTAGGGCAGGGTGGCGAGAGACCCAGTACTTC

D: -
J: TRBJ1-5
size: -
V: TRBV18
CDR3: CASSLLGVDQPQHF
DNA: TGTGCCAGCTCTTTATTAGGGGTAGACCAGCCCCAGCATTTT

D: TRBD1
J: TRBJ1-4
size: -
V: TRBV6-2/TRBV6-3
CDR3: CASSSDRPNEKLFF
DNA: TGTGCCAGCAGCTCGGACAGGCCGAATGAAAAACTGTTTTTT

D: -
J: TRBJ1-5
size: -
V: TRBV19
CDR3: CASSRTGLDQPQHF
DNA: TGTGCCAGTAGCCGAACAGGGCTGGATCAGCCCCAGCATTTT

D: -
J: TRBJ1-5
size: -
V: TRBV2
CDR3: CARGGVDGNQPQHF
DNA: TGTGCCAGAGGGGGGGTTGACGGCAATCAGCCCCAGCATTTT

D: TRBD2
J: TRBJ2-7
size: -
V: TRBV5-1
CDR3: CASCRTSGAVSYEQYF
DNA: TGCGCCAGCTGCAGGACTAGCGGGGCCGTTTCCTACGAGCAGTACTTC

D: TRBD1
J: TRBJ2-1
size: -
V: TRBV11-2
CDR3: CASSNAGGNEQFF
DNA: TGTGCCAGCAGCAATGCAGGGGGCAATGAGCAGTTCTTC

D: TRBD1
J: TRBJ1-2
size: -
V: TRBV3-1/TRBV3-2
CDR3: CASSRADRANYGYTF
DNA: TGTGCCAGCAGCCGAGCGGACAGGGCCAACTATGGCTACACCTTC

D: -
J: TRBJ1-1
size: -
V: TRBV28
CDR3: CASSLLRNTEAFF
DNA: TGTGCCAGCAGCCTTCTTAGGAACACTGAAGCTTTCTTT

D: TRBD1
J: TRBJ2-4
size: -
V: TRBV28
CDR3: CASSRTGGESGRNIQYF
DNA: TGTGCCAGCAGCCGGACAGGGGGCGAATCGGGGAGGAACATTCAGTACTTC

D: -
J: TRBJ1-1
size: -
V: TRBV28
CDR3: CASSLTGRGEAFF
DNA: TGTGCCAGCAGTTTAACGGGACGGGGGGAAGCTTTCTTT

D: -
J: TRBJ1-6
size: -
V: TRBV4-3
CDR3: CASSPQGSSYNSPLHF
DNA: TGCGCCAGCAGCCCGCAGGGGAGCTCCTATAATTCACCCCTCCACTTT

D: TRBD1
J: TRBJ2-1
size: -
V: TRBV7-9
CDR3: CASSLEDRSFF
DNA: TGTGCCAGCAGCTTGGAGGACAGGTCGTTCTTC

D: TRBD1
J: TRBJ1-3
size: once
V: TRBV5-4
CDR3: CASSRGHTIYF
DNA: TGTGCCAGCAGTAGGGGGCACACCATATATTTT

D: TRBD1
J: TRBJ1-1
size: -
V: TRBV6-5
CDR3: CASSLPGGPMNTEAFF
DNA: TGTGCCAGCAGTTTACCAGGGGGCCCCATGAACACTGAAGCTTTCTTT

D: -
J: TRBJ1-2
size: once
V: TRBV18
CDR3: CASSPANRAVDYGYTF
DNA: TGTGCCAGCTCACCAGCCAACAGGGCCGTCGACTATGGCTACACCTTC

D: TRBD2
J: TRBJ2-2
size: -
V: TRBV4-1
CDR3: CASSQEGTMNTGELFF
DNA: TGCGCCAGCAGCCAAGAAGGGACTATGAACACCGGGGAGCTGTTTTTT

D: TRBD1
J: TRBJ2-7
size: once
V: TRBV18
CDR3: CASSLGQGVEQYF
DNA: TGTGCCAGCTCACTGGGACAGGGGGTCGAGCAGTACTTC

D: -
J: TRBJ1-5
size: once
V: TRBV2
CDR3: CASSYLNQPQHF
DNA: TGTGCCAGCAGTTACCTAAATCAGCCCCAGCATTTT

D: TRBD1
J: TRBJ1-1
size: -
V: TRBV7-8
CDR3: CASSLAGGLNTEAFF
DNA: TGTGCCAGCAGCTTAGCAGGGGGCCTGAACACTGAAGCTTTCTTT

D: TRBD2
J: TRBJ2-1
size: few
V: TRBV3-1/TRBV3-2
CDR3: CASSQGLAANEQFF
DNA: TGTGCCAGCAGCCAAGGTCTAGCGGCCAATGAGCAGTTCTTC

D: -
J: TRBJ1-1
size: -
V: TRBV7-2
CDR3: CASSLGGRFEAFF
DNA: TGTGCCAGCAGCTTAGGAGGGCGGTTTGAAGCTTTCTTT

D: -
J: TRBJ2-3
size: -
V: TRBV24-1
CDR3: CATSVRAPDTQYF
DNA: TGTGCCACCAGTGTGAGGGCACCAGATACGCAGTATTTT